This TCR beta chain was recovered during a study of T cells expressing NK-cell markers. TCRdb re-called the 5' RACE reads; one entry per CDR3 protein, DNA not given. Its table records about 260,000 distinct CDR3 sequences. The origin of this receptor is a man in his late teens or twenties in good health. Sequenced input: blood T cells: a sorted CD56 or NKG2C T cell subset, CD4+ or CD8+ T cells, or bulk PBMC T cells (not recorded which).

The CDR3 sequence: CASSGGQGGDYNSPLHF. The chain links TRBV7-9 to TRBJ1-6; checking the TCRdb D call of TRBD1 is not possible without DNA. The CDR3 spans 17 residues. Germline V gene sequence: CDR1 SEHNR, CDR2 FQNEAQ (reference sequence).